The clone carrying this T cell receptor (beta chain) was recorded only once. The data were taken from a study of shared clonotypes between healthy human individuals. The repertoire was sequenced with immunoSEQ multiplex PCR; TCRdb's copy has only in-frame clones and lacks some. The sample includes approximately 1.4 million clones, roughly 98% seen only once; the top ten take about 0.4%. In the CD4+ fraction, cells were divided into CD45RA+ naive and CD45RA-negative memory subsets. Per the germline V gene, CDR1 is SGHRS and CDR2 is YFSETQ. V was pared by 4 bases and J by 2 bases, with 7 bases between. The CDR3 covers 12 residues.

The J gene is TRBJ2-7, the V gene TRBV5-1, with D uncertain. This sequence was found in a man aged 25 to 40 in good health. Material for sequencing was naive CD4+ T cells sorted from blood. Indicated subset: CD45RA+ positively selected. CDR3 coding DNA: TGCGCCAGCAGCCGCGAGACCTACGAGCAGTACTTC. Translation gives CASSRETYEQYF.